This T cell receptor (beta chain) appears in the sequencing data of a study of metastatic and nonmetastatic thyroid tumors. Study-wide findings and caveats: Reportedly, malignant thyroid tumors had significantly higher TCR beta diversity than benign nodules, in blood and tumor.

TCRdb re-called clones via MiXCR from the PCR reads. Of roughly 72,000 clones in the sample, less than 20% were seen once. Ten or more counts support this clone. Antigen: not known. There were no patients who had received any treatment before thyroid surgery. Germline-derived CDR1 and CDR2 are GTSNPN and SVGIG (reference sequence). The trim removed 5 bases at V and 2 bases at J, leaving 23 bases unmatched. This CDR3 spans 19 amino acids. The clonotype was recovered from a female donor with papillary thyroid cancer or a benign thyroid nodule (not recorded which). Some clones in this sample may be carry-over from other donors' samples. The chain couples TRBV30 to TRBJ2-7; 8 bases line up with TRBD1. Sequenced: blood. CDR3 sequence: CAWRRGVDRVILAPYEQYF. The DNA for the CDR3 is TGTGCCTGGCGAAGGGGTGTGGACAGGGTGATCCTGGCGCCCTACGAGCAGTACTTC.